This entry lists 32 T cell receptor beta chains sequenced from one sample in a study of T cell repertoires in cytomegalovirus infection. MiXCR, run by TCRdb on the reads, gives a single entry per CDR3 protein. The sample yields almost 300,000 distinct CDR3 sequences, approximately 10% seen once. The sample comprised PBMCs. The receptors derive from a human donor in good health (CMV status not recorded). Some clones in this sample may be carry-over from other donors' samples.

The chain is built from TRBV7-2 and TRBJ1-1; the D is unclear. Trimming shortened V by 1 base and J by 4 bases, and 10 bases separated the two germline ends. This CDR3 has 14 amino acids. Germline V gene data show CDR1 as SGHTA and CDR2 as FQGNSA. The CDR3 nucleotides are TGTGCCAGCAGCTTAGATCCTCACGGCACTGAAGCTTTCTTT. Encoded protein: CASSLDPHGTEAFF.

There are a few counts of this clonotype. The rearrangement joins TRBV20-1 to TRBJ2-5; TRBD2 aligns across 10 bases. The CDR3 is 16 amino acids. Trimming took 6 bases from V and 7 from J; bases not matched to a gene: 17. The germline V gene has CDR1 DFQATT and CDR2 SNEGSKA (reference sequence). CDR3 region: CSARGISGGQVGTQYF. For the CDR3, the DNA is TGCAGTGCCAGGGGTATTAGCGGGGGGCAGGTGGGGACCCAGTACTTC.

The CDR3 reads CASSTDRSYEQYF. CDR3 sequence (DNA): TGTGCCAGCAGTACAGACAGGTCCTACGAGCAGTACTTC. The chain couples TRBV7-9 to TRBJ2-7; TRBD1 is a possible D gene (6 bases). There are 13 residues in the CDR3. In germline, CDR1 is SEHNR, CDR2 FQNEAQ (reference sequence). The germline V and J ends were trimmed by 6 bases and 1 base, with 10 bases remaining between them.

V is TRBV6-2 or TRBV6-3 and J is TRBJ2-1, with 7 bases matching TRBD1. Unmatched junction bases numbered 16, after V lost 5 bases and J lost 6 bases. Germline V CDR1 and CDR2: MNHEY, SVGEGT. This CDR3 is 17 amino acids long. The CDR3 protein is CASSRDHRGLRINEQFF. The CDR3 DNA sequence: TGTGCCAGCAGTCGGGATCACAGGGGCCTCCGGATCAATGAGCAGTTCTTC.

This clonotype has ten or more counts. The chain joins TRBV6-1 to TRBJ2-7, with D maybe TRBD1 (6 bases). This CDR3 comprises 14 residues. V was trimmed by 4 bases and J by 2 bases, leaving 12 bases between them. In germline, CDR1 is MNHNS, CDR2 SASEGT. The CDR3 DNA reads TGTGCCAGCAGTGGGGACATCTACACCTACGAGCAGTACGTC. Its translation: CASSGDIYTYEQYV.

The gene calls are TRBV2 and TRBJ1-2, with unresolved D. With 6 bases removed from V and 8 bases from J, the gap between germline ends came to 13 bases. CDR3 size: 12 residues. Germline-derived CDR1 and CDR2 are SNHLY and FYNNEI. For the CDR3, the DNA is TGTGCCAGCAGAGGGTTACTAGGAGGCTACACCTTC. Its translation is CASRGLLGGYTF.

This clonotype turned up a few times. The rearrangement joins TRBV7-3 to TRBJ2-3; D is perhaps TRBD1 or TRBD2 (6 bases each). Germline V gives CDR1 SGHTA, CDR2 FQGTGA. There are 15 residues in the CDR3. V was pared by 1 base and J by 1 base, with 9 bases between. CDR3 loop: CASSLKGGRTDTQYF. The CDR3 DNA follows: TGTGCCAGCAGCTTAAAGGGGGGCCGCACAGATACGCAGTATTTT.

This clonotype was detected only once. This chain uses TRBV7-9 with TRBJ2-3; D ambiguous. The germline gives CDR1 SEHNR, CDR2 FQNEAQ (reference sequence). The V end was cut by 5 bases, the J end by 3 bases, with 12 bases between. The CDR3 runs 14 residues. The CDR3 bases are TGTGCCAGCAGCGACCCGGCCGGTACAGATACGCAGTATTTT. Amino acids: CASSDPAGTDTQYF.

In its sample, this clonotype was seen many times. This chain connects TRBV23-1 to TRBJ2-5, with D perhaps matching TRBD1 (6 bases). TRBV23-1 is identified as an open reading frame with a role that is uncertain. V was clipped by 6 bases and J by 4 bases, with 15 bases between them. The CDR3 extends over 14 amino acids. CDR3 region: CASSPTPRGETQYF. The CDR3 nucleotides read TGCGCCAGCAGCCCAACACCCAGGGGAGAGACCCAGTACTTC.

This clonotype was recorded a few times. The CDR3, as DNA: TGTGCCACCAGCCCTAGAGGCCAAGGGGGGTCGGATGAGCAGTTCTTC. Its protein product is CATSPRGQGGSDEQFF. The V gene is TRBV24-1, the J gene TRBJ2-1; D may match TRBD1 or TRBD2 (6 bases each). Per germline, CDR1 KGHDR and CDR2 SFDVKD. CDR3 length: 16 amino acids. Trimming stripped 7 bases from V and 8 bases from J, with 23 bases between.

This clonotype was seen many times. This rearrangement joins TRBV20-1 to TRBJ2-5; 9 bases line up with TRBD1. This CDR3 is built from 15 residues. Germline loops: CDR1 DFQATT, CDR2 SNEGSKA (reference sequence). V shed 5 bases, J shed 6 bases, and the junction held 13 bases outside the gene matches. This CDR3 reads CSAAPGQGNVKTQYF. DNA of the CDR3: TGCAGTGCTGCCCCGGGACAGGGAAATGTAAAGACCCAGTACTTC.

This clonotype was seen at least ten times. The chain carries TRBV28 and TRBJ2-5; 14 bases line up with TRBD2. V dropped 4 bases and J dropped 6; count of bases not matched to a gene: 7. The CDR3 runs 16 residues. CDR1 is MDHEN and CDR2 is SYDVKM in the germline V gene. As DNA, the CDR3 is TGTGCCAGCAGTTCGGGGACTAGCGGGGGAAGAAAGACCCAGTACTTC. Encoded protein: CASSSGTSGGRKTQYF.

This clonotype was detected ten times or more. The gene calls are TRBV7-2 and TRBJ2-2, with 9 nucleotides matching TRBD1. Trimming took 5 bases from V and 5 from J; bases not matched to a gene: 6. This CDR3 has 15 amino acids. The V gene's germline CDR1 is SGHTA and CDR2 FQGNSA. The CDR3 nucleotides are TGTGCCAGCAGCACGCGACAGGGGGGAACCGGGGAGCTGTTTTTT. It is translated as CASSTRQGGTGELFF.

CDR3 amino acids: CASSYYPRSYNEQFF. The CDR3 DNA sequence: TGTGCCAGCAGTTACTACCCCCGCTCCTACAATGAGCAGTTCTTC. This chain joins TRBV6-6 and TRBJ2-1; D unclear. The CDR3 consists of 15 residues. Trimming left V 1 base short and J 0 bases short, with 7 bases between. Germline assignment: CDR1 MNHNY and CDR2 SVGAGI (reference sequence).

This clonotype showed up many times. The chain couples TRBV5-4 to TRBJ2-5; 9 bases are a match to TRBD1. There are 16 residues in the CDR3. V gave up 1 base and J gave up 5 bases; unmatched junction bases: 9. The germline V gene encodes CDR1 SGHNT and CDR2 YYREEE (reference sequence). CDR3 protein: CASSLYYRGRNETQYF. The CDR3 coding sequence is TGTGCCAGCAGCTTGTACTACAGGGGGCGGAATGAGACCCAGTACTTC. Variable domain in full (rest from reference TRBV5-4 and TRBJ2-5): ETGVTQSPTHLIKTRGQQVTLRCSSQSGHNTVSWYQQALGQGPQFIFQYYREEENGRGNFPPRFSGLQFPNYSSELNVNALELDDSALYLCASSLYYRGRNETQYFGPGTRLLVL.

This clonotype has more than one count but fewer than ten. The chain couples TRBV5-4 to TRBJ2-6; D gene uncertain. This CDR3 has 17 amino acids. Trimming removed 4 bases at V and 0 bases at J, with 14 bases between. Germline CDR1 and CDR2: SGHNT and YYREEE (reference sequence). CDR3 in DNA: TGTGCCAGCAGCATTCTCGGACGGCCCTCTGGGGCCAACGTCCTGACTTTC. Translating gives CASSILGRPSGANVLTF.

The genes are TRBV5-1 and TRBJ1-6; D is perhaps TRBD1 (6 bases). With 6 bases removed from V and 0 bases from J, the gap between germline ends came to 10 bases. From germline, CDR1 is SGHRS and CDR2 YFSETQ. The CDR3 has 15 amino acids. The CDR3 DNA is TGCGCCAGCAAACAGGGATTCTCCTATAATTCACCCCTCCACTTT. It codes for CASKQGFSYNSPLHF.

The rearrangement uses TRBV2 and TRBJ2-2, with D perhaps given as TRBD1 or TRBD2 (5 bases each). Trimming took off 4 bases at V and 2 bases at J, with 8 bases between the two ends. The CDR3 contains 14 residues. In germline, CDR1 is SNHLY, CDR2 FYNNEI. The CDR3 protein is CASSGGVNTGELFF. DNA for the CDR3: TGTGCCAGCAGTGGAGGGGTTAACACCGGGGAGCTGTTTTTT.

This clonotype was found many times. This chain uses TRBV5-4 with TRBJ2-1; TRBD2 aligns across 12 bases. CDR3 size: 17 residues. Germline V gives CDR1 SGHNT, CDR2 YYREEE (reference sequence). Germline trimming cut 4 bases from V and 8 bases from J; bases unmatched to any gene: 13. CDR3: CASSDENGLAGIYEQFF. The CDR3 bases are TGTGCCAGCAGCGATGAAAACGGACTAGCGGGGATCTATGAGCAGTTCTTC.

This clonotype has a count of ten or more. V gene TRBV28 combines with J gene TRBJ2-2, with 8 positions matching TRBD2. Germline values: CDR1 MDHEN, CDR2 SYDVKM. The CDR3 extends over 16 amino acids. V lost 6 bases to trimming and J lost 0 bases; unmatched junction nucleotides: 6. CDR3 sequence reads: CASSSEAGANTGELFF. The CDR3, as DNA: TGTGCCAGCAGCTCGGAAGCGGGGGCGAACACCGGGGAGCTGTTTTTT.

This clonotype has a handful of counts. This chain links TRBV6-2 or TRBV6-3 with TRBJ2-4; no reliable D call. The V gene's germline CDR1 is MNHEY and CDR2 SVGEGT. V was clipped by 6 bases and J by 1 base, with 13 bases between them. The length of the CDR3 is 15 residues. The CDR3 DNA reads TGTGCCAGCAGCCTTAGACCGTACGCCAAAAACATTCAGTACTTC. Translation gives CASSLRPYAKNIQYF.

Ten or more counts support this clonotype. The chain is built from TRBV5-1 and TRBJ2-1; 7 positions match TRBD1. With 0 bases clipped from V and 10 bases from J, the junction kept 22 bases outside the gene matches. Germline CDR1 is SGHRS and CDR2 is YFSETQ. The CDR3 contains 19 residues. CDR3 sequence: CASSLAIRRQGRIGGEQFF. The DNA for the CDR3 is TGCGCCAGCAGCTTGGCCATCCGTCGTCAGGGCCGCATAGGGGGCGAGCAGTTCTTC.

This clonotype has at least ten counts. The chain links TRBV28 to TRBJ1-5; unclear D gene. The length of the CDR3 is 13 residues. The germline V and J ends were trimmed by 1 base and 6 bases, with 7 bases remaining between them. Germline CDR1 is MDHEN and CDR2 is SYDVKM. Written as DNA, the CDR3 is TGTGCCAGCAGTTTATCAACCGTTCAGCCCCAGCATTTT. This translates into CASSLSTVQPQHF.

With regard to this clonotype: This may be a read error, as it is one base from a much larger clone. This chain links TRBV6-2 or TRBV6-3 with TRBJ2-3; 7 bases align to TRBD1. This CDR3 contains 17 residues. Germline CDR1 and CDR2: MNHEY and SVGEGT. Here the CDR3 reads CASSYRNGQAGTDTQDF. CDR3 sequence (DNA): TGTGCCAGCAGTTACCGGAACGGACAGGCGGGCACAGATACGCAGGATTTT.

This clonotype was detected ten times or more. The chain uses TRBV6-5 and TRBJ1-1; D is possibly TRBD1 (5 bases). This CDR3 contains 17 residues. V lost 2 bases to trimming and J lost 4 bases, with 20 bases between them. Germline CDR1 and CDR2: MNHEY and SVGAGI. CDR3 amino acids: CASSYRIPGLRTTEAFF. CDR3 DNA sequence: TGTGCCAGCAGTTACAGAATCCCAGGGTTAAGGACCACTGAAGCTTTCTTT.

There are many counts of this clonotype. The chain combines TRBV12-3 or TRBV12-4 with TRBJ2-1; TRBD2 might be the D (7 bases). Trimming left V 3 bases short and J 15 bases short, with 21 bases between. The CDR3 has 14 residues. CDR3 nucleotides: TGTGCCAGCAGTTTGGATCCGAGAGGGGGGGCCGTGTTCTTC. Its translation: CASSLDPRGGAVFF.

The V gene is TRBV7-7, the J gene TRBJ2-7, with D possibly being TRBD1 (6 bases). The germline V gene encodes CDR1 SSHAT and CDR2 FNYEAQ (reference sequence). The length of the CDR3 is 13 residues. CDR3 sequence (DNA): TGTGCTAGCAGCCCGGACAGAGCCTACGAGCAGTACGTC. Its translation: CASSPDRAYEQYV.

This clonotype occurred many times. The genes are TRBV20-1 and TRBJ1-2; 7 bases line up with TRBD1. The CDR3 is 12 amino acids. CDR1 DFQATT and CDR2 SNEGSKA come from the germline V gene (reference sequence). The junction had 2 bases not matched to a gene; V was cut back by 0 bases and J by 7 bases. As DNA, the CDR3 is TGCAGTGCTAGAGATTCAGGGGGTGGCTACACCTTC. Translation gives CSARDSGGGYTF.

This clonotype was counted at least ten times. The CDR3 loop is CASSLAPGPSGNEQFF. The CDR3 DNA is TGTGCCAGCAGCTTAGCACCGGGCCCTTCAGGCAATGAGCAGTTCTTC. The genes are TRBV11-2 and TRBJ2-1; no clear D. In germline, CDR1 is SGHAT, CDR2 FQNNGV. V was cut by 1 base and J by 6 bases, with 16 bases left in between. This CDR3 is 16 amino acids long.

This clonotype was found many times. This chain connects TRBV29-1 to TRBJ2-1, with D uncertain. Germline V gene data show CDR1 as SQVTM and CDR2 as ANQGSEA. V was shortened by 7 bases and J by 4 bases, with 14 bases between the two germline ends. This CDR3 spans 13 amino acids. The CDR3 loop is CSAEGDFYNEQFF. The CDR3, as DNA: TGCAGCGCCGAAGGTGACTTTTACAATGAGCAGTTCTTC.

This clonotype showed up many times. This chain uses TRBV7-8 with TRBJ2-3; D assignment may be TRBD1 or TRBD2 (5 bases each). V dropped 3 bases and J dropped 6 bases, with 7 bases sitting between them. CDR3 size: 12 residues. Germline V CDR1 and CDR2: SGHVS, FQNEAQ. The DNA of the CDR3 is TGTGCCAGCAGCTTCGGGGCGGATACGCAGTATTTT. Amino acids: CASSFGADTQYF.

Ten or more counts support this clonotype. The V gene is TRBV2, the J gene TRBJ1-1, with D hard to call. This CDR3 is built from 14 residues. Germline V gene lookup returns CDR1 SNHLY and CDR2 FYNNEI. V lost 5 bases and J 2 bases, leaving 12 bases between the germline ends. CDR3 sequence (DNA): TGTGCCAGCAGTAAGCCGGAACACAACACTGAAGCTTTCTTT. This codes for CASSKPEHNTEAFF.